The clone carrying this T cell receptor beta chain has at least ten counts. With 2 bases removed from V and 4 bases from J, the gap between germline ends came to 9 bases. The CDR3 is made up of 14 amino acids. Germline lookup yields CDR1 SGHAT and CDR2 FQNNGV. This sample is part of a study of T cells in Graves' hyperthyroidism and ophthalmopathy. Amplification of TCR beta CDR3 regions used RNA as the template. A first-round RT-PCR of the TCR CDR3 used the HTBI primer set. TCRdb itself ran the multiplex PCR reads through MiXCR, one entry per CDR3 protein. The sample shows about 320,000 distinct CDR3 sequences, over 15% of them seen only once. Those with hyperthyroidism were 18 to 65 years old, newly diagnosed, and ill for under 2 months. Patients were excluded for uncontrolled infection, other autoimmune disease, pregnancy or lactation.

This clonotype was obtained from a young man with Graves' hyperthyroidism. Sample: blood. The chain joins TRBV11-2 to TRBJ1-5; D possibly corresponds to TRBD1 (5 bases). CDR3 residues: CASSLLGLNQPQHF. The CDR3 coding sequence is TGTGCCAGCAGCTTATTGGGGCTTAATCAGCCCCAGCATTTT.